These 28 T cell receptor beta chains originate from one sample sequenced in a study of CD8 T cells in Susac syndrome. Reverse transcription used roughly 0.45 to 1 ug RNA and random hexamers. One entry per CDR3 protein, called by TCRdb with MiXCR from the immunoSEQ multiplex PCR reads. Here the sample spans approximately 300,000 distinct CDR3 sequences, about 91% being singletons. Input material: CD8+ T cells from PBMCs. The receptors were gathered from a human donor with multiple sclerosis.

V usage is TRBV30 and J usage is TRBJ2-5; the match to TRBD2 covers 9 bases. The germline V gene has CDR1 GTSNPN and CDR2 SVGIG (reference sequence). Germline trimming cut 2 bases from V and 5 bases from J; bases unmatched to any gene: 21. The CDR3 runs 19 residues. CDR3 sequence (DNA): TGTGCCTGGAGTACGCTACCCTGGAGTGTGCGGGGGGGCGGGGAGACCCAGTACTTC. As protein: CAWSTLPWSVRGGGETQYF.

This chain joins TRBV5-1 and TRBJ1-1, with 7 bases matching TRBD1. The CDR3 covers 15 residues. Losses at the gene ends were 0 bases for V and 2 bases for J; bases not matched to a gene: 4. Germline CDR1 is SGHRS and CDR2 is YFSETQ. The CDR3 DNA reads as TGCGCCAGCAGCTTGGTCGGAGGGGGCAACACTGAAGCTTTCTTT. Its protein product is CASSLVGGGNTEAFF.

The chain has TRBV6-2 or TRBV6-3 and TRBJ2-1, with TRBD1 matching over 9 bases. Trimming cost V 0 bases and J 9 bases; bases outside gene matches: 6. The CDR3 totals 15 residues. Looked up from germline, CDR1 is MNHEY and CDR2 is SVGEGT. CDR3 protein: CASSYSGTGYGEQFF. The DNA for the CDR3 is TGTGCCAGCAGTTACTCAGGGACAGGGTACGGTGAGCAGTTCTTC.

The J gene is TRBJ2-1, the V gene TRBV9; D perhaps matches TRBD2 (5 bases). The CDR3 consists of 12 residues. V dropped 3 bases and J dropped 5 bases, with 6 bases sitting between them. CDR1 SGDLS and CDR2 YYNGEE come from the germline V gene. CDR3 protein: CASSARDNEQFF. The CDR3 region has the DNA TGTGCCAGCAGCGCGCGGGACAATGAGCAGTTCTTC.

This chain links TRBV3-1 with TRBJ2-7; 8 bases are a match to TRBD2. V was pared by 0 bases and J by 7 bases, with 11 bases of the junction left unmatched. The CDR3 has 16 residues. Germline V gives CDR1 LGHDT, CDR2 YNNKEL (reference sequence). The CDR3: CASSQESLAGFIEQYF. The CDR3 DNA reads as TGTGCCAGCAGCCAAGAGAGTTTAGCGGGATTTATTGAGCAGTACTTC.

The rearrangement links TRBV4-1 to TRBJ2-1; 14 bases fit TRBD2. V shed 5 bases and J 0 bases; nucleotides not matched to a gene: 3. The CDR3 consists of 17 residues. CDR1 is MGHRA and CDR2 is YSYEKL in the germline V gene. CDR3 protein: CASSGTSGSFSYNEQFF. The CDR3 DNA reads as TGCGCCAGCAGCGGGACTAGCGGGAGCTTCTCCTACAATGAGCAGTTCTTC.

V is TRBV2 and J is TRBJ2-5; D is uncertain. In germline, CDR1 is SNHLY, CDR2 FYNNEI. V lost 1 base, J lost 1 base, and 7 bases lay in between. CDR3 length equals 14 residues. The CDR3 nucleotides read TGTGCCAGCAGTGAAGGAAGAGTCCAAGAGACCCAGTACTTC. Translating it yields CASSEGRVQETQYF.

The CDR3 nucleotides read TGTGCCAGCAGCGTAGAGGTCAGGGACAGGGGGCTAGCCCGAAGGAGAACCCAGTACTTC. Protein sequence: CASSVEVRDRGLARRRTQYF. The V and J genes are TRBV9 and TRBJ2-5; 12 bases line up with TRBD1. The CDR3 spans 20 residues. Trimming at V came to 0 bases and at J to 8 bases, leaving 20 bases not matched to a gene. In germline, CDR1 is SGDLS, CDR2 YYNGEE.

The chain joins TRBV12-3 or TRBV12-4 to TRBJ2-6; D possibly corresponds to TRBD1 (6 bases). CDR3 length: 17 amino acids. V shed 3 bases and J shed 0 bases, with 12 bases lying between them. As DNA, the CDR3 is TGTGCCAGCAGTTTTACGGGACAAGACTCTGGGGCCAACGTCCTGACTTTC. Translation: CASSFTGQDSGANVLTF.

The chain joins TRBV4-2 to TRBJ1-2, with 7 bases lining up with TRBD1. There are 12 residues in the CDR3. Germline V gene lookup returns CDR1 LGHNA and CDR2 YNFKEQ. V gave up 4 bases and J gave up 7 bases; unmatched junction bases: 3. CDR3 bases: TGTGCCAGCAGCCCGGGGACAGTTGGCTACACCTTC. It translates to CASSPGTVGYTF.

J is TRBJ2-2 and V is TRBV9; unclear D gene. Between the trimmed V and J ends, which lost 1 base and 5 bases, there was a span of 9 bases. Germline-derived CDR1 and CDR2 are SGDLS and YYNGEE. The CDR3 loop spans 14 amino acids. In DNA, the CDR3 is TGTGCCAGCAGCGTATCAACAGCGACCGGGGAGCTGTTTTTT. Its translation: CASSVSTATGELFF.

This chain joins TRBV3-1 and TRBJ2-7, with D unresolved. The CDR3 contains 15 residues. In germline, CDR1 is LGHDT, CDR2 YNNKEL (reference sequence). V was shortened by 3 bases and J by 2 bases, with 14 bases between the two germline ends. CDR3 amino acids: CASSHRTRDPYEQYF. Written as DNA, the CDR3 is TGTGCCAGCAGCCACCGGACCCGTGACCCCTACGAGCAGTACTTC.

This clonotype has a single count. V gene TRBV12-3 or TRBV12-4 combines with J gene TRBJ1-2; D perhaps matches TRBD1 (6 bases). CDR3 size: 13 residues. V dropped 1 base and J dropped 7 bases, with 10 bases sitting between them. The CDR3 spells CASSLDREAGYTF. In DNA form, the CDR3 reads TGTGCCAGCAGTTTAGACAGGGAAGCTGGCTACACCTTC.

The V gene is TRBV12-3 or TRBV12-4, the J gene TRBJ2-3; D is unresolved. V was pared by 8 bases and J by 5 bases, with 11 bases between. This CDR3 has 12 residues. This CDR3 is CASGLSQDTQYF. The DNA for the CDR3 is TGTGCCAGCGGGCTGTCTCAAGATACGCAGTATTTT.

The chain joins TRBV4-2 to TRBJ2-7, with a possible D match to TRBD2 (6 bases). CDR3 length: 14 residues. The V end was cut by 3 bases, the J end by 7 bases, with 16 bases between. Germline lookup yields CDR1 LGHNA and CDR2 YNFKEQ. In DNA form, the CDR3 reads TGTGCCAGCAGCCATGCTACGGGGAGCGGGGAGCAGTACTTC. Translated, it gives CASSHATGSGEQYF.

The chain carries TRBV27 and TRBJ2-1, with 7 bases lining up with TRBD2. Germline lookup yields CDR1 MNHEY and CDR2 SMNVEV (reference sequence). This CDR3 has 15 residues. J was trimmed by 9 bases and V by 1 base; bases with no gene match: 9. The CDR3 DNA reads TGTGCCAGCAGTTTATGGGGTCCGGGGGGTAGTGAGCAGTTCTTC. As protein: CASSLWGPGGSEQFF.

J is TRBJ2-3 and V is TRBV29-1, with a weak D call TRBD1 (5 bases). CDR3 length: 14 amino acids. Germline V CDR1 and CDR2: SQVTM, ANQGSEA. V was trimmed by 1 base and J by 1 base, leaving 9 bases between them. CDR3 bases: TGCAGCGTTGAAGGAACGACAGGCACAGATACGCAGTATTTT. Translation gives CSVEGTTGTDTQYF.

The genes are TRBV11-3 and TRBJ2-3, with D perhaps TRBD2 (6 bases). The CDR3 totals 15 residues. Trimming took off 8 bases at V and 6 bases at J, with 21 bases between the two ends. Germline CDR1 SGHNT, CDR2 YENEEA. CDR3 amino acids: CASGNSGGVGDTQYF. The DNA of the CDR3 is TGTGCCAGCGGAAATAGCGGAGGAGTGGGTGATACGCAGTATTTT.

CDR3 bases: TGTGCCAGCAGCTTCTCACAGGGCCGTGGCTACACCTTC. As protein: CASSFSQGRGYTF. The V call is TRBV7-3, the J call TRBJ1-2; maybe TRBD1 (6 bases). The CDR3 has 13 amino acids. V gave up 3 bases and J gave up 7 bases, with 12 bases separating them. Germline V gene lookup returns CDR1 SGHTA and CDR2 FQGTGA.

In DNA form, the CDR3 reads TGTGCCTGGCGATCTGGGACAGGTGAAGCTTTCTTT. This encodes CAWRSGTGEAFF. The rearrangement links TRBV30 to TRBJ1-1; 8 bases are shared with TRBD1. Germline V gene data show CDR1 as GTSNPN and CDR2 as SVGIG (reference sequence). V shed 5 bases, J shed 7 bases, and the junction held 6 bases outside the gene matches. This CDR3 region has 12 residues.

The chain employs TRBV29-1 and TRBJ1-2; D ambiguous. CDR3 length equals 9 residues. V was pared by 8 bases and J by 11 bases, with 12 bases between. From germline, CDR1 is SQVTM and CDR2 ANQGSEA. The CDR3 nucleotides read TGCAGCACCCGGGAGGGTTACACCTTC. This translates into CSTREGYTF. The whole variable domain, filled in from reference TRBV29-1 and TRBJ1-2, reads SAVISQKPSRDICQRGTSLTIQCQVDSQVTMMFWYRQQPGQSLTLIATANQGSEATYESGFVIDKFPISRPNLTFSTLTVSNMSPEDSSIYLCSTREGYTFGSGTRLTVV.

The rearrangement joins TRBV12-3 or TRBV12-4 to TRBJ2-5, with D possibly matching TRBD2 (6 bases). This CDR3 is 13 amino acids long. The V end was cut by 5 bases, the J end by 5 bases, with 12 bases between. The CDR3 coding sequence is TGTGCCAGCAGTAGCCACGGAGGGGAGACCCAGTACTTC. Residues: CASSSHGGETQYF.

The rearrangement links TRBV6-2 or TRBV6-3 to TRBJ2-1, with unresolved D. V lost 0 bases, J lost 10 bases, and 13 bases lay in between. CDR1 MNHEY and CDR2 SVGEGT come from the germline V gene. This CDR3 spans 14 amino acids. CDR3 residues: CASSYSYLLGEQFF. CDR3 bases: TGTGCCAGCAGTTACTCCTACCTCCTGGGGGAGCAGTTCTTC.

The chain uses TRBV30 and TRBJ2-1; the match to TRBD2 covers 8 bases. V dropped 2 bases and J dropped 3; count of bases not matched to a gene: 6. CDR1 is GTSNPN and CDR2 is SVGIG in the germline V gene (reference sequence). There are 15 residues in the CDR3. The CDR3 reads CAWSSPTSGYNEQFF. CDR3 coding DNA: TGTGCCTGGAGTTCCCCCACTAGCGGCTACAATGAGCAGTTCTTC.

This clonotype was recorded once. The chain employs TRBV14 and TRBJ2-7; no definite D call. The CDR3 runs 13 residues. Germline assignment: CDR1 SGHDN and CDR2 FVKESK. V gave up 2 bases and J gave up 1 base, with 6 bases separating them. The CDR3 DNA follows: TGTGCCAGCAGCCAACTCACATCCTACGAGCAGTACTTC. As protein: CASSQLTSYEQYF.

This chain links TRBV4-1 with TRBJ2-7; the D call may be TRBD1 or TRBD2 (5 bases each). Trimming took 1 base from V and 3 from J, leaving 13 bases between them. This CDR3 contains 15 residues. Germline loops: CDR1 MGHRA, CDR2 YSYEKL. This CDR3 is CASSQAPGQGYEQYF. The CDR3 DNA follows: TGCGCCAGCAGCCAAGCCCCGGGGCAGGGCTACGAGCAGTACTTC.

This clonotype was detected only a few times. This chain uses TRBV6-1 with TRBJ1-1; D unclear. Germline CDR1 reads MNHNS; CDR2 reads SASEGT. The CDR3 length is 13 residues. Trimming cost V 4 bases and J 5 bases, with 11 bases left between them. The CDR3 here is CASSGREITEAFF. CDR3 bases: TGTGCCAGCAGTGGGCGAGAAATAACTGAAGCTTTCTTT.

The J gene is TRBJ1-5, the V gene TRBV29-1, with D perhaps TRBD1 (5 bases). The CDR3 loop spans 13 amino acids. V was clipped by 4 bases and J by 4 bases, with 11 bases between them. Germline CDR1 is SQVTM and CDR2 is ANQGSEA. As DNA, the CDR3 is TGCAGCGTTGTGGACCGGGGGAATCAGCCCCAGCATTTT. It translates to CSVVDRGNQPQHF.